This TCR beta chain was captured in a study of shared clonotypes between healthy human individuals. Profiling relied on immunoSEQ multiplex PCR, and the TCRdb table lists in-frame clones only, not all of them. The top ten clones hold more than 0.95% of a sample with around 2,100,000 clones, approximately 94% of them seen once. The CDR3 has 18 residues. Germline V gene sequence: CDR1 LGHNA, CDR2 YSLEER. V lost 1 base and J lost 3; bases outside the gene matches: 6. Only CD45RO-negative cells positively selected for CCR7 counted as naive CD8 cells, so terminally differentiated effector memory CD45RA+ cells were excluded.

The rearrangement joins TRBV4-3 to TRBJ2-1; 13 bases are shared with TRBD2. The receptor's source is a man between 18 and 35 years old in good health. Sample: naive CD8+ T cells sorted from blood. CDR3 loop: CASSQAGTSGNHYNEQFF. The DNA of the CDR3 is TGCGCCAGCAGCCAAGCTGGGACTAGCGGGAATCACTACAATGAGCAGTTCTTC.